This TCR beta chain was sequenced for a study of blood T cell repertoires in COVID-19. At the level of the study: Donors in the United States, Italy and Spain gave samples during acute or convalescent COVID-19.

Germline loops: CDR1 SGHDT, CDR2 YYEEEE. V was clipped by 2 bases and J by 3 bases; unmatched bases: 8. This CDR3 is built from 16 residues. TCRdb's table, derived via immunoSEQ multiplex PCR, lists solely in-frame clones and lacks some. The repertoire holds about 61,000 clones, with about nine tenths as singletons. The sequence was collected from a woman aged 45-65 years with active or convalescent COVID-19. The sequenced sample consisted of peripheral blood. The chain links TRBV5-6 to TRBJ2-3, with TRBD2 matching over 8 bases. As DNA, the CDR3 is TGTGCCAGCAGCTTCTGGAGCGGGAGTATAACAGATACGCAGTATTTT. The encoded protein is CASSFWSGSITDTQYF.